This section outlines one T cell receptor beta chain sequence together with its context. Its antigen is not identified. The data were produced by immunoSEQ multiplex PCR, yet TCRdb's version contains in-frame clones alone and is incomplete. The sample shows about 54,000 clones, 80% to 85% of them seen only once. The time point is: week 35, safety follow-up. The study gave 300 ug of mutant IDH1 20-mer peptide per vaccine dose, with topical imiquimod. Each of the donors came in with new WHO grade 3 or 4 astrocytomas that were IDH1-mutant and ATRX-lost. This sample was taken from a study of a mutant IDH1 vaccine in newly diagnosed glioma. Study observations and caveats: No link was apparently found between pseudoprogression and changes in top peripheral T cell clonotypes. Patients mounted vaccine-induced immune responses in 93.3% of cases.

The V gene lost 6 bases and the J gene lost 6 bases, with 22 bases spanning the gap. Germline V gene data show CDR1 as LNHDA and CDR2 as SQIVND (reference sequence). The CDR3 contains 16 residues. The chain couples TRBV19 to TRBJ2-3; a weak D match, TRBD1 (8 bases). The clonotype was recovered from a young woman with glioma. The sample in question was PBMCs, obtained from a glioma patient whose treatment included an IDH1 peptide vaccine. CDR3 sequence (DNA): TGTGCCAGTAGCGGGGAGGGACAGGCCCTAGTGGATACGCAGTATTTT. Protein product: CASSGEGQALVDTQYF.